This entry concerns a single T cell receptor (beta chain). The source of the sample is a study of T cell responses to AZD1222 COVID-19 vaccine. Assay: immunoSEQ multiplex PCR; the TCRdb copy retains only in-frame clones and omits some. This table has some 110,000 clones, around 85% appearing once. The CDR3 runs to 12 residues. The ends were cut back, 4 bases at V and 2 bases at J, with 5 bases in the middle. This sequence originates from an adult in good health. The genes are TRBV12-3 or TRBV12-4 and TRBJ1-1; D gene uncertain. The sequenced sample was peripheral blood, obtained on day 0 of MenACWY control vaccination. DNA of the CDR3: TGTGCCAGCAGTTACCTTAACACTGAAGCTTTCTTT. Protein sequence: CASSYLNTEAFF.